This T cell receptor (beta chain) was documented in a study of PD-L1 blockade in urothelial cancer. Profiled with immunoSEQ multiplex PCR; TCRdb holds only in-frame clones, not every one. The repertoire holds tens of thousands of clones, with approximately 85% as singletons. Noted time point: peripheral blood 6 weeks after treatment start. The CDR3 is 14 residues long. The germline CDR1 and CDR2 sequences are WSHSY and SAAADI. The junction had 2 bases not matched to a gene; V was cut back by 6 bases and J by 0 bases. The chain uses TRBV10-2 and TRBJ2-5, with TRBD2 matching over 9 bases. The TCR comes from a man over 45 with urothelial cancer. This specimen consisted of PBMCs, obtained around atezolizumab (anti-PD-L1) treatment. The CDR3 spells CASRTSGNQETQYF. DNA for the CDR3: TGCGCCAGCAGGACTAGCGGAAACCAAGAGACCCAGTACTTC.